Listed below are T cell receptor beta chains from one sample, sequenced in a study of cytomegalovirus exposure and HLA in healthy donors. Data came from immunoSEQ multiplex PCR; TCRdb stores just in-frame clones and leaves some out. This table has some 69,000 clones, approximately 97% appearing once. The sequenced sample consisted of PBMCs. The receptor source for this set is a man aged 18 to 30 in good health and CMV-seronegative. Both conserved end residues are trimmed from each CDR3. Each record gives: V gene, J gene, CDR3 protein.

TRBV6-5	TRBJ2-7	ASSPAGSYEQY
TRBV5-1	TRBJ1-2	ASSAPTGGVGGYT
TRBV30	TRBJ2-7	AWSGLTSGSLEQY
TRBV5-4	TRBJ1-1	ASSLEQGNTEAF
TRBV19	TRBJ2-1	ASSPGIAEQF
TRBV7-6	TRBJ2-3	ASSSGTSKITDTQY
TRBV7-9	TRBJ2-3	ASTPLGTGGPTDTQY
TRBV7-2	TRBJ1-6	ASSSETAYNSPLH
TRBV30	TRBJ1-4	ASQKGTNEKLF
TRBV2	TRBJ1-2	ASSELSAGQYGYT